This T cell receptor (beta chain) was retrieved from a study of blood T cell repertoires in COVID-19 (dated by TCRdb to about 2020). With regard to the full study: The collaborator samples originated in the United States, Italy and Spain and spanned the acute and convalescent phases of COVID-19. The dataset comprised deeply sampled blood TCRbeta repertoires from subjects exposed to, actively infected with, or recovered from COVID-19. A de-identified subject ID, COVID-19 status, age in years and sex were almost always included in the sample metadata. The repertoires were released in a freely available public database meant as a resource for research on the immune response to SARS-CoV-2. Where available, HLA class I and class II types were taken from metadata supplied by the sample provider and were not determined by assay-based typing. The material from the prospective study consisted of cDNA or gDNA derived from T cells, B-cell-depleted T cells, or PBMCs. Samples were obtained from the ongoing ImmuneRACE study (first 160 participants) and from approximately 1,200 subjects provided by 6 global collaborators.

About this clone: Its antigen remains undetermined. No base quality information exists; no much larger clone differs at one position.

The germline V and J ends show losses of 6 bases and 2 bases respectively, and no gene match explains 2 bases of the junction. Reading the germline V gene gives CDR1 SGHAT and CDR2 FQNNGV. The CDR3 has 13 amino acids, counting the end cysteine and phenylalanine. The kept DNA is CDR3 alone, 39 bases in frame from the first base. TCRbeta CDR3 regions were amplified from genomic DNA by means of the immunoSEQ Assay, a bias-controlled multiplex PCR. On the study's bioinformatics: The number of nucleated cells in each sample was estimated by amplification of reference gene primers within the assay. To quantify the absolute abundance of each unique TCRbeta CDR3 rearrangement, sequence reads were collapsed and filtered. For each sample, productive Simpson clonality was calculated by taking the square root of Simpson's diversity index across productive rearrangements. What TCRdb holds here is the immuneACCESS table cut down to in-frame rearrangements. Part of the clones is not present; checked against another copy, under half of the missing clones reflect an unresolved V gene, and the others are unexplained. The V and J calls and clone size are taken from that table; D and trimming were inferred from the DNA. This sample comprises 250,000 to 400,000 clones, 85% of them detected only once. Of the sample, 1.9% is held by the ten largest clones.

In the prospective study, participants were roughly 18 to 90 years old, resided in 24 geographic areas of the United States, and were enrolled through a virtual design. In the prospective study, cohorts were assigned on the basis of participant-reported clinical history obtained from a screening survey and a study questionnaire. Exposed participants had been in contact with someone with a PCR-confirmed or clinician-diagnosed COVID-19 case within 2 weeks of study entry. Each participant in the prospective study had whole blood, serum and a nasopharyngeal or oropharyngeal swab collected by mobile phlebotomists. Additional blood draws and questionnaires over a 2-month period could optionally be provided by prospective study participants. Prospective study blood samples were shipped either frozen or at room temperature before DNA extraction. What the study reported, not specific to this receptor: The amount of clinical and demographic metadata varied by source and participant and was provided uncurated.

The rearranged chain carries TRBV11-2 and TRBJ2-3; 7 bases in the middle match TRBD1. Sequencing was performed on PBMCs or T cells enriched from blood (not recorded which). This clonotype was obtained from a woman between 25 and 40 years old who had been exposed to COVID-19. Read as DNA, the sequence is TGTGCCAGCAGGGGACAGTCCACAGATACGCAGTATTTT. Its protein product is CASRGQSTDTQYF. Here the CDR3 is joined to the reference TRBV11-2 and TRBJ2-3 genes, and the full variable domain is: EAGVAQSPRYKIIEKRQSVAFWCNPISGHATLYWYQQILGQGPKLLIQFQNNGVVDDSQLPKDRFSAERLKGVDSTLKIQPAKLEDSAVYLCASRGQSTDTQYFGPGTRLTVL.